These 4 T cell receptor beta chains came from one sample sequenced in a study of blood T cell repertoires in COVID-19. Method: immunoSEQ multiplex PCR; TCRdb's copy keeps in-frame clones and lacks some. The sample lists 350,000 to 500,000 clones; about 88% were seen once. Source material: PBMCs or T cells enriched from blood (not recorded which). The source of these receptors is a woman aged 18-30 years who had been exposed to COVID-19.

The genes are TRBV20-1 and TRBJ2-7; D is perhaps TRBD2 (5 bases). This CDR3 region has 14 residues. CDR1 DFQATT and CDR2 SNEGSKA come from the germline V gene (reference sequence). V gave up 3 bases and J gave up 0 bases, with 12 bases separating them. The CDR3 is CSASQDSSSYEQYF. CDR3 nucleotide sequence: TGCAGTGCTAGTCAGGACTCTAGCTCCTACGAGCAGTACTTC.

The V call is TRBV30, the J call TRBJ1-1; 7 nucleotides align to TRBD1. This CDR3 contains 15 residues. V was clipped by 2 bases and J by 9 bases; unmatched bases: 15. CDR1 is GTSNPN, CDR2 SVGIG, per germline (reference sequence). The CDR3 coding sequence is TGTGCCTGGAGTATTGGGACAGCCAACCGTATAAAAGCTTTCTTT. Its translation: CAWSIGTANRIKAFF.

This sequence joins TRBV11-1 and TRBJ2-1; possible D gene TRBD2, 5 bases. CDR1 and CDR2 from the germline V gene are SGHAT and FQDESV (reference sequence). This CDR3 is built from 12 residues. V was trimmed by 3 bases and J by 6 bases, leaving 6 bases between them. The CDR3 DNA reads TGTGCCAGCAGCTTTAGCGTCAATGAGCAGTTCTTC. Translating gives CASSFSVNEQFF.

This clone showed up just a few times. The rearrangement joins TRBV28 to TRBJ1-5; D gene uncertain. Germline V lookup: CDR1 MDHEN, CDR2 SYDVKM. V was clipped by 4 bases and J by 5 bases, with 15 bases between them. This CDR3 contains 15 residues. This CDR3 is CASSSYVIRYQPQHF. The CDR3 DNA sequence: TGTGCCAGCAGTTCTTACGTAATTAGATATCAGCCCCAGCATTTT.